The next 30 T cell receptor beta chains were all read from a single sample in a study of blood T cell repertoires in COVID-19. Here immunoSEQ multiplex PCR was the method, and the copy in TCRdb shows in-frame clones only, minus some. The sample lists approximately 150,000 clones, 88% seen once, with roughly 2.5% in the top ten. The specimen was peripheral blood. These TCRs come from a human donor with COVID-19, enrolled during active disease. The donor label of this sample is uncertain.

V usage is TRBV7-6 and J usage is TRBJ2-4, with a possible D match to TRBD2 (5 bases). The CDR3 loop spans 15 amino acids. Germline V gene lookup returns CDR1 SGHVS and CDR2 FNYEAQ. Trimming left V 0 bases short and J 1 base short, with 7 bases between. In DNA, the CDR3 is TGTGCCAGCAGCTTAGCGCCGGGGGCCAAAAACATTCAGTACTTC. Translated, it gives CASSLAPGAKNIQYF.

The V gene is TRBV4-2, the J gene TRBJ2-7; 8 bases fit TRBD2. V lost 0 bases, J lost 4 bases, and 17 bases stayed unmatched. Germline V CDR1 and CDR2: LGHNA, YNFKEQ. This CDR3 is built from 19 residues. For the CDR3, the DNA is TGTGCCAGCAGCCAAGAGAGGGGCGCGGCGGGGGGAGACCCTTACGAGCAGTACTTC. This translates into CASSQERGAAGGDPYEQYF.

The chain uses TRBV10-1 and TRBJ1-1; 7 bases are shared with TRBD1. V gave up 6 bases and J gave up 2 bases; unmatched junction bases: 9. The length of the CDR3 is 15 residues. The germline gives CDR1 WNHNN, CDR2 SYGVQD (reference sequence). CDR3 sequence (DNA): TGCGCCAGCAGCAAGTACAGGGGCGAAAACACTGAAGCTTTCTTT. As protein: CASSKYRGENTEAFF.

This clone came up a few times. This chain links TRBV5-1 with TRBJ2-2; no clear D. This CDR3 contains 15 residues. V was shortened by 2 bases and J by 5 bases, with 13 bases between the two germline ends. Germline V lookup: CDR1 SGHRS, CDR2 YFSETQ. The CDR3 region is CASSLSTVPTGELFF. As DNA, the CDR3 is TGCGCCAGCAGCTTATCTACAGTTCCAACCGGGGAGCTGTTTTTT. The variable domain in full, with the rest retrieved from reference TRBV5-1 and TRBJ2-2, is KAGVTQTPRYLIKTRGQQVTLSCSPISGHRSVSWYQQTPGQGLQFLFEYFSETQRNKGNFPGRFSGRQFSNSRSEMNVSTLELGDSALYLCASSLSTVPTGELFFGEGSRLTVL.

In nucleotides, the CDR3 is TGTGCCAGCAGCTTAGGGACCGCGGGAGCAGATACGCAGTATTTT. Protein product: CASSLGTAGADTQYF. This chain links TRBV13 with TRBJ2-3, with 7 bases that match TRBD2. Trimming at V came to 0 bases and at J to 4 bases, leaving 4 bases not matched to a gene. Germline V CDR1 and CDR2: PRHDT, FYEKMQ (reference sequence). The CDR3 runs 15 residues.

This clone has just one count. This chain uses TRBV11-3 with TRBJ2-7, with 8 positions matching TRBD1. This CDR3 region has 13 residues. The V gene end was trimmed by 5 bases and the J gene end by 2 bases; junction bases not matched to a gene: 2. CDR1 and CDR2 from the germline V gene are SGHNT and YENEEA. The CDR3 protein is CASSRDRTYEQYF. For the CDR3, the DNA is TGTGCCAGCAGCAGGGACAGGACCTACGAGCAGTACTTC.

The V gene is TRBV3-1 (or the pseudogene TRBV3-2), the J gene TRBJ2-1; TRBD2 aligns across 8 bases. Germline values: CDR1 LGHDT, CDR2 YNNKEL (reference sequence). The ends lost 1 base at V and 5 bases at J; junction bases unmatched: 1. This CDR3 spans 14 amino acids. This CDR3 is CASSQVLADNEQFF. The CDR3 DNA follows: TGTGCCAGCAGCCAAGTACTAGCGGACAATGAGCAGTTCTTC.

The chain couples TRBV18 to TRBJ1-4, with 7 positions matching TRBD1. The CDR3 extends over 15 amino acids. Trimming took 5 bases from V and 4 from J; bases not matched to a gene: 7. CDR1 is KGHSH, CDR2 LQKENI, per germline. CDR3 sequence: CASSTSTGYNEKLFF. The CDR3 coding sequence is TGTGCCAGCTCAACCTCGACAGGGTATAATGAAAAACTGTTTTTT.

The chain is built from TRBV27 and TRBJ2-2; 9 bases line up with TRBD2. The CDR3 runs 16 residues. The germline CDR1 and CDR2 sequences are MNHEY and SMNVEV (reference sequence). V lost 8 bases to trimming and J lost 7 bases; unmatched junction nucleotides: 14. The CDR3 coding sequence is TGTGCCAGCCTGGCCAAAGTAGCGGGGGATTACGGGGAGCTGTTTTTT. It is translated as CASLAKVAGDYGELFF.

This rearrangement joins TRBV15 to TRBJ1-6; D unresolved. CDR1 is LNHNV, CDR2 YYDKDF, per germline (reference sequence). This CDR3 has 13 residues. Trimming removed 6 bases at V and 5 bases at J, with 8 bases between. The CDR3 here is CATSIQHNSPLHF. The CDR3 nucleotides read TGTGCCACCAGTATACAGCATAATTCACCCCTCCACTTT.

V usage is TRBV5-6 and J usage is TRBJ1-1, with 9 bases that match TRBD1. Germline CDR1 and CDR2: SGHDT and YYEEEE. The CDR3 loop spans 18 amino acids. J lost 0 bases, V lost 7 bases, and 16 bases had no gene match. This CDR3 reads CASGHHRGLETMNTEAFF. DNA of the CDR3: TGTGCCAGCGGTCATCACAGGGGGCTCGAGACCATGAACACTGAAGCTTTCTTT.

This clone occurred once. CDR3 sequence reads: CASSSKGEANEKLFF. The CDR3 region has the DNA TGTGCCAGCAGTAGTAAAGGGGAGGCTAATGAAAAACTGTTTTTT. This chain connects TRBV25-1 to TRBJ1-4; tentative D call: TRBD1 (5 bases). The CDR3 sequence is 15 residues long. Trimming cost V 5 bases and J 3 bases, with 13 bases left between them. Germline CDR1 is MGHDK and CDR2 is SYGVNS.

The rearrangement joins TRBV7-3 to TRBJ1-3, with TRBD1 matching 8 bases. The CDR3 contains 15 residues. V lost 5 bases, J lost 0 bases, and 3 bases stayed unmatched. Germline CDR1 is SGHTA and CDR2 is FQGTGA. The CDR3 bases are TGTGCCAGCAGCAGGGACAGGAGCTCTGGAAACACCATATATTTT. Protein: CASSRDRSSGNTIYF.

J is TRBJ2-5 and V is TRBV10-1; weak D call: TRBD2 (6 bases). Germline V lookup: CDR1 WNHNN, CDR2 SYGVQD (reference sequence). V lost 5 bases to trimming and J lost 4 bases, with 14 bases between them. The CDR3 has 14 residues. The CDR3 coding sequence is TGCGCCAGCAGTCCGATCGGGGGTTCAGAGACCCAGTACTTC. This codes for CASSPIGGSETQYF.

The count of this clone is one. The rearrangement uses TRBV11-2 and TRBJ1-3; 7 positions match TRBD1. Trimming cost V 5 bases and J 4 bases; bases outside gene matches: 8. Germline loops: CDR1 SGHAT, CDR2 FQNNGV. This CDR3 has 15 amino acids. The CDR3 loop is CASSPYSRGGNTIYF. The CDR3 bases are TGTGCCAGCAGCCCTTATTCCAGGGGGGGAAACACCATATATTTT.

The chain has TRBV18 and TRBJ2-2, with TRBD2 matching over 8 bases. V shed 2 bases and J 6 bases; nucleotides not matched to a gene: 5. The CDR3 runs to 15 residues. The germline CDR1 and CDR2 sequences are KGHSH and LQKENI. This chain's CDR3 is CASSPRGLVSGELFF. The CDR3 DNA reads TGTGCCAGCTCACCAAGGGGACTAGTATCCGGGGAGCTGTTTTTT.

The CDR3 DNA reads as TGCGCCAGCAGCTCCGGAGCAGGGGAGACCCAGTACTTC. Its translation is CASSSGAGETQYF. The chain couples TRBV5-1 to TRBJ2-5, with D tentatively TRBD1 (5 bases). The CDR3 is 13 residues long. Trimming shortened V by 3 bases and J by 5 bases, and 11 bases separated the two germline ends. The germline gives CDR1 SGHRS, CDR2 YFSETQ.

The chain employs TRBV3-1 (or the pseudogene TRBV3-2) and TRBJ2-2; D is unresolved. V was shortened by 1 base and J by 0 bases, with 12 bases between the two germline ends. The CDR3 extends over 17 amino acids. CDR1 and CDR2 from the germline V gene are LGHDT and YNNKEL (reference sequence). DNA for the CDR3: TGTGCCAGCAGCCAAGTTGGGCTAACCCCGAACACCGGGGAGCTGTTTTTT. This translates into CASSQVGLTPNTGELFF.

The rearrangement joins TRBV29-1 to TRBJ1-2, with 7 bases lining up with TRBD1. The CDR3 has 14 amino acids. Germline CDR1 and CDR2: SQVTM and ANQGSEA. V gave up 6 bases and J gave up 2 bases; unmatched junction bases: 9. This CDR3 reads CSVPQGDSNYGYTF. Here the CDR3 DNA reads TGCAGCGTCCCTCAGGGGGATTCCAACTATGGCTACACCTTC.

The J gene is TRBJ1-3, the V gene TRBV4-2; D perhaps matches TRBD1 (5 bases). V was cut by 0 bases and J by 0 bases, with 9 bases left in between. CDR1 is LGHNA and CDR2 is YNFKEQ in the germline V gene. The CDR3 has 16 residues. DNA for the CDR3: TGTGCCAGCAGCCAAGAGGTCGGGGGCTCTGGAAACACCATATATTTT. It specifies CASSQEVGGSGNTIYF.

This clone occurred a few times. The J gene is TRBJ1-6, the V gene TRBV18; possible D gene TRBD1, 5 bases. The V end lost 3 bases, the J end lost 9 bases, and 18 bases lay between the germline ends. The CDR3 totals 16 residues. Germline CDR1 is KGHSH and CDR2 is LQKENI. The CDR3 loop reads CASSPASRGNSSPLHF. In DNA, the CDR3 is TGTGCCAGCTCACCTGCTAGTAGGGGTAACAGTTCACCCCTCCACTTT.

This rearrangement joins TRBV7-2 to TRBJ1-4, with D perhaps matching TRBD1 (5 bases). Trimming shortened V by 3 bases and J by 7 bases, and 15 bases separated the two germline ends. This CDR3 contains 15 residues. Germline values: CDR1 SGHTA, CDR2 FQGNSA. The CDR3 is CASSLDPTGGEKLFF. CDR3 sequence (DNA): TGTGCCAGCAGCTTGGACCCCACGGGGGGTGAAAAACTGTTTTTT. Drawing the rest from reference TRBV7-2 and TRBJ1-4, the complete variable domain is GAGVSQSPSNKVTEKGKDVELRCDPISGHTALYWYRQSLGQGLEFLIYFQGNSAPDKSGLPSDRFSAERTGGSVSTLTIQRTQQEDSAVYLCASSLDPTGGEKLFFGSGTQLSVL.

The chain has TRBV11-3 and TRBJ2-3, with D possibly TRBD1 on 6 matching bases. The germline V and J ends were trimmed by 4 bases and 3 bases, with 20 bases remaining between them. Germline CDR1 reads SGHNT; CDR2 reads YENEEA. There are 17 residues in the CDR3. The CDR3: CASSYSWGHRRTDTQYF. The CDR3 region has the DNA TGTGCCAGCAGCTATTCATGGGGACACCGGAGGACAGATACGCAGTATTTT.

The genes are TRBV28 and TRBJ2-7, with D tentatively TRBD1 (5 bases). The CDR3 runs 14 residues. Germline-derived CDR1 and CDR2 are MDHEN and SYDVKM. V was pared by 1 base and J by 3 bases, with 10 bases between. The CDR3 DNA follows: TGTGCCAGCAGTTTATCAGGGCCCCACTACGAGCAGTACTTC. This translates into CASSLSGPHYEQYF.

This rearrangement joins TRBV14 to TRBJ2-1; TRBD2 agrees at 7 bases. The germline gives CDR1 SGHDN, CDR2 FVKESK. The V segment lost 4 bases and the J segment 6 bases; nucleotides outside the gene matches: 3. The CDR3 is made up of 13 amino acids. The CDR3 spells CASSRDYGNEQFF. The CDR3 bases are TGTGCCAGCAGCCGGGACTATGGCAATGAGCAGTTCTTC.

The chain joins TRBV11-3 to TRBJ2-3; the match to TRBD2 covers 10 bases. This CDR3 is built from 15 residues. Germline CDR1 is SGHNT and CDR2 is YENEEA. Trimming took 4 bases from V and 2 from J; bases not matched to a gene: 3. CDR3 in amino acids: CASSSTSGDTDTQYF. The CDR3 bases are TGTGCCAGCAGCTCTACTAGCGGGGACACAGATACGCAGTATTTT.

The table lists this clone with a count of one. The chain carries TRBV2 and TRBJ2-2, with unresolved D. V gave up 3 bases and J gave up 1 base, with 9 bases separating them. The CDR3 spans 15 residues. CDR1 and CDR2 (germline): SNHLY, FYNNEI. Here the CDR3 DNA reads TGTGCCAGCAGTGATAACTTCTTGAACACCGGGGAGCTGTTTTTT. It encodes CASSDNFLNTGELFF. The full variable domain, in which reference TRBV2 and TRBJ2-2 provide the parts outside the CDR3, is EPEVTQTPSHQVTQMGQEVILRCVPISNHLYFYWYRQILGQKVEFLVSFYNNEISEKSEIFDDQFSVERPDGSNFTLKIRSTKLEDSAMYFCASSDNFLNTGELFFGEGSRLTVL.

The chain has TRBV6-1 and TRBJ2-1, with TRBD1 identical over 7 bases. Germline-derived CDR1 and CDR2 are MNHNS and SASEGT. CDR3 length: 15 residues. Trimming at V came to 3 bases and at J to 3 bases, leaving 5 bases not matched to a gene. For the CDR3, the DNA is TGTGCCAGCAGTGACGGCTCAGGGGGCTACAATGAGCAGTTCTTC. It specifies CASSDGSGGYNEQFF.

This chain connects TRBV27 to TRBJ1-1; D not certain. Trimming took off 7 bases at V and 4 bases at J, with 19 bases between the two ends. The CDR3 has 15 residues. The V gene's germline CDR1 is MNHEY and CDR2 SMNVEV (reference sequence). The CDR3 bases are TGTGCCAGCACCACATTAGGAGGGTCGATCACTGAAGCTTTCTTT. It translates to CASTTLGGSITEAFF.

V and J are TRBV9 and TRBJ1-3, with D hard to call. CDR3 length: 16 amino acids. V lost 0 bases and J 0 bases, leaving 10 bases between the germline ends. Germline V CDR1 and CDR2: SGDLS, YYNGEE. CDR3 protein: CASSVGAPTSGNTIYF. In nucleotides, the CDR3 is TGTGCCAGCAGCGTAGGGGCTCCGACCTCTGGAAACACCATATATTTT.